A selection of T cell receptor beta chains follows, all from one sample in a study of cytomegalovirus exposure and HLA in healthy donors. Profiling relied on immunoSEQ multiplex PCR, and the TCRdb table lists in-frame clones only, not all of them. In the table there are some 100,000 clones, about 80% of which are singletons. Sequencing input: PBMCs. These receptors were taken from a man in his forties or fifties in good health and CMV-seronegative. Each CDR3 is given with its conserved first and last residue. Fields, in order: D gene, V gene, J gene, clone size, CDR3 protein. A D gene is named only where the DNA matches it firmly. Size is stated for part of the rows, as once, few or many counts, or as a class when the clone is expanded.

TRBD2	TRBV30	TRBJ2-1	.	CAWSAPGGPHEQFF
.	TRBV11-2	TRBJ2-7	few	CASSLDHSYEQYF
.	TRBV7-9	TRBJ2-7	.	CASSQIRGTYEQYF
TRBD1	TRBV6-5	TRBJ1-1	.	CASSGTGATTEAFF
.	TRBV7-9	TRBJ1-6	.	CASSPLGGDNSPLHF
TRBD2	TRBV19	TRBJ2-7	.	CASSIALAATYEQYF
TRBD2	TRBV5-1	TRBJ2-1	.	CASSQLAGGLYNEQFF
.	TRBV2	TRBJ2-1	.	CASSDRGLGLGEQFF
.	TRBV5-1	TRBJ2-3	.	CASSLEGTGDTQYF
TRBD1	TRBV5-6	TRBJ2-5	.	CASSIKGGAETQYF
.	TRBV6-5	TRBJ1-5	few	CASSYSIGAGQPQHF
TRBD1	TRBV15	TRBJ2-7	.	CATSRDLPGQGYEQYF
.	TRBV19	TRBJ1-1	.	CASSIAEADQAFF
.	TRBV6-1	TRBJ1-5	few	CASSEAHSNQPQHF
TRBD1	TRBV28	TRBJ1-2	.	CASSPRQGRYGYTF
.	TRBV29-1	TRBJ1-1	.	CSVTGNTEAFF
TRBD2	TRBV5-1	TRBJ2-1	.	CASSSGLQKNEQFF
TRBD1	TRBV27	TRBJ1-2	.	CATLGGQGALRYGYTF
TRBD2	TRBV5-3	.	.	CARSVGLASSYEQYF
.	TRBV5-4	TRBJ1-4	few	CASSSVGGVREKLFF
.	TRBV5-1	TRBJ1-1	.	CASSGRGGMNTEAFF
TRBD1	TRBV7-2	TRBJ2-7	.	CASSSLTGGSYEQYF
.	TRBV7-2	TRBJ2-1	.	CASSLGQGGEQFF
TRBD1	TRBV6-1	TRBJ1-2	.	CASREPGQQYYGYTF
TRBD1	TRBV11-2	TRBJ2-2	.	CASSRTGASTGELFF
.	TRBV18	TRBJ2-5	.	CASSPPIQETQYF
.	TRBV5-1	TRBJ1-1	.	CASSGGLIYTEAFF
TRBD1	TRBV5-1	TRBJ1-2	.	CASSPGQGNYGYTF